These 7 T cell receptor beta chains were all obtained from the same sample, sequenced in a study of vaccination and CD4 T cells after COVID-19. Treatment in this sample: approximately 10-day PBMC culture with coronavirus spike peptide pools or control peptides (ViraFEST assay). These receptors' antigens are unknown. With the Oncomine TCR Beta short-read assay, DNA from cultured CD4+ T cells was sequenced. TCRdb itself ran the PCR reads through MiXCR, one entry per CDR3 protein. The data contain roughly 12,000 distinct CDR3 sequences, 30% to 40% of them seen just once; the ten biggest clones take up 30% to 35%. Sequencing used CD4+ T cells from blood, cultured in vitro, obtained before SARS-CoV-2 vaccination. Source of these receptors: a human donor who received a COVID-19 vaccine.

DNA of the CDR3: TGTGCCAGCAGCCTGGGACAGGGGAACACTGAAGCTTTCTTT. Translating gives CASSLGQGNTEAFF. J is TRBJ1-1 and V is TRBV6-1; 9 bases align to TRBD1. The V segment lost 6 bases and the J segment 1 base; nucleotides outside the gene matches: 3. The CDR3 totals 14 residues. Per germline, CDR1 MNHNS and CDR2 SASEGT.

The V gene is TRBV25-1, the J gene TRBJ2-7, with D possibly TRBD1 on 6 matching bases. Looked up from germline, CDR1 is MGHDK and CDR2 is SYGVNS. The CDR3 extends over 13 amino acids. Trimming cost V 6 bases and J 6 bases, with 15 bases left between them. The CDR3: CASRVSGEGEQYF. In DNA form, the CDR3 reads TGTGCCAGCAGAGTGTCAGGGGAAGGCGAGCAGTACTTC.

The chain couples TRBV2 to TRBJ1-2; D is perhaps TRBD1 (6 bases). The CDR3 contains 15 residues. In germline, CDR1 is SNHLY, CDR2 FYNNEI. V was trimmed by 7 bases and J by 8 bases, leaving 23 bases between them. This chain's CDR3 is CASNQETTGREGYTF. CDR3 coding DNA: TGTGCCAGCAATCAAGAAACGACAGGACGAGAGGGCTACACCTTC.

This clonotype has more than one count but fewer than ten. The J gene is TRBJ1-6, the V gene TRBV19; D gene uncertain. The CDR3 is made up of 13 amino acids. The V and J ends lost 0 bases and 12 bases respectively, with 9 bases between them. Germline V gene sequence: CDR1 LNHDA, CDR2 SQIVND (reference sequence). CDR3 sequence: CASSIDVRGPLHF. CDR3 DNA sequence: TGTGCCAGTAGTATAGACGTTCGGGGACCCCTCCACTTT. The variable domain in full, with the rest retrieved from reference TRBV19 and TRBJ1-6, is DGGITQSPKYLFRKEGQNVTLSCEQNLNHDAMYWYRQDPGQGLRLIYYSQIVNDFQKGDIAEGYSVSREKKESFPLTVTSAQKNPTAFYLCASSIDVRGPLHFGNGTRLTVT.

This clonotype was seen only a few times. The V gene is TRBV2, the J gene TRBJ2-7; a weak D match, TRBD1 (6 bases). The germline CDR1 and CDR2 sequences are SNHLY and FYNNEI. The CDR3 spans 13 residues. With 2 bases removed from V and 5 bases from J, the gap between germline ends came to 10 bases. In DNA form, the CDR3 reads TGTGCCAGCAGTGAACAGGGGTTTAACGAGCAGTACTTC. This encodes CASSEQGFNEQYF.

The chain carries TRBV18 and TRBJ1-1, with 9 bases matching TRBD1. V was clipped by 1 base and J by 7 bases; unmatched bases: 1. CDR1 KGHSH and CDR2 LQKENI come from the germline V gene. The CDR3 runs to 13 residues. CDR3 in amino acids: CASSPRTGDEAFF. CDR3 DNA: TGTGCCAGCTCACCACGGACAGGGGATGAAGCTTTCTTT.

The chain carries TRBV6-5 and TRBJ1-1, with no clear D. V lost 4 bases and J lost 0, with 6 bases in between. The CDR3 totals 13 residues. Per germline, CDR1 MNHEY and CDR2 SVGAGI. The CDR3 nucleotides are TGTGCCAGCAGTTCCCGATTGAACACTGAAGCTTTCTTT. Its translation is CASSSRLNTEAFF.